The clone carrying this T cell receptor (beta chain) has only a few counts. The target antigen is unknown. This sample was included in a study of early T cells in non-severe SARS-CoV-2 infection. Study-wide background: Investigators sequenced bulk RNA drawn from unsorted whole blood, and chains remained unpaired. General study points: Sequences matched to VDJdb favored anti-spike CD8 responses, while private and CD4 specificities were missed.

The germline V gene has CDR1 KGHSH and CDR2 LQKENI. Trimming removed 6 bases from V and 4 bases from J, with 13 bases in between. The CDR3 covers 13 residues. The TCR library protocol attached unique molecular identifiers to the individual cDNA molecules. TCRdb called the 5' RACE reads again in MiXCR, with one record for every CDR3 protein. The table lists some 35,000 distinct CDR3 sequences, 3.9% of them singletons. This receptor was obtained from an adult who was a healthcare worker with PCR-confirmed SARS-CoV-2 infection or an uninfected control (not recorded which). The source material was whole blood. The chain recombines TRBV18 with TRBJ2-7, with a weak D call TRBD1 (6 bases). This chain's CDR3 is CASSPGVGYEQYV. The DNA of the CDR3 is TGTGCCAGCTCCCCAGGGGTAGGATACGAGCAGTACGTC.